This T cell receptor (beta chain) appears in the sequencing data of a study of T cell responses to AZD1222 COVID-19 vaccine. The study's findings and limits: Donors skewed white British and female; clonal diversity was possibly underestimated. Rises in breadth and depth of Spike-specific TCRs came after two AZD1222 doses. The reported proportion of spike-specific TCRs targeting unmutated variant regions was nearly half. Sampling that yielded the repertoires occurred only after the peak T cell response.

About this clone itself: The antigen remains unidentified.

Sequencing was performed with immunoSEQ multiplex PCR; in TCRdb, only in-frame clones are kept and a portion is missing. Seen here are about 180,000 clones, just over 85% observed once, and the top ten hold more than 7%. The CDR3 extends over 14 amino acids. V dropped 4 bases and J dropped 0 bases, with 10 bases sitting between them. CDR1 SGHRS and CDR2 YFSETQ come from the germline V gene. This rearrangement joins TRBV5-1 to TRBJ1-1; D gene uncertain. The sample consisted of peripheral blood, taken on day 0 of AZD1222 vaccination. The origin of this receptor is an adult in good health. CDR3 protein: CASSPSGLNTEAFF. The CDR3 bases are TGCGCCAGCAGCCCCTCCGGTCTGAACACTGAAGCTTTCTTT.